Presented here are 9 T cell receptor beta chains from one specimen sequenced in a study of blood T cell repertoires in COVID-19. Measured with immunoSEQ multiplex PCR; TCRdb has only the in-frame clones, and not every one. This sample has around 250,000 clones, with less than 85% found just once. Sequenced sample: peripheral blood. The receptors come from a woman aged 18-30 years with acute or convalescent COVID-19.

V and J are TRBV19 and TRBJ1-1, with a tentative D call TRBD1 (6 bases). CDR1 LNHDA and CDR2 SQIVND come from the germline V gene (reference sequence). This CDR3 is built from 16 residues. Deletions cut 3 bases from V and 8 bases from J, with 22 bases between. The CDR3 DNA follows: TGTGCCAGTAGTATTCTCGAACCGGGACACCGGTGGGAAGCTTTCTTT. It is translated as CASSILEPGHRWEAFF.

The CDR3 here is CASSQGQGALEQYF. CDR3 DNA sequence: TGTGCCAGCAGCCAAGGACAGGGGGCGCTCGAGCAGTACTTC. The genes are TRBV11-2 and TRBJ2-7; TRBD1 agrees at 11 bases. The CDR3 spans 14 residues. After removal of 5 bases from V and 6 bases from J, the junction contained 6 bases not matched to a gene. Germline CDR1 SGHAT, CDR2 FQNNGV.

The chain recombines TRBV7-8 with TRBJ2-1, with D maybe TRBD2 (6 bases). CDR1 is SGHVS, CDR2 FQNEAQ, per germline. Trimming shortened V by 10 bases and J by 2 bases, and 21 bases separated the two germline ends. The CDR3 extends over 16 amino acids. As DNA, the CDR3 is TGTGCCACCAAAAGATCAGGCGGGGAGCCCTACAATGAGCAGTTCTTC. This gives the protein CATKRSGGEPYNEQFF.

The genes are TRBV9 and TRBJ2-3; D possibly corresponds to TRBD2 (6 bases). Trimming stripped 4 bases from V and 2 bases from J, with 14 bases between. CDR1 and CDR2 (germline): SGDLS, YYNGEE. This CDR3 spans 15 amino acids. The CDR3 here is CASSWAGGNTDTQYF. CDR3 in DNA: TGTGCCAGCAGCTGGGCCGGGGGTAACACAGATACGCAGTATTTT.

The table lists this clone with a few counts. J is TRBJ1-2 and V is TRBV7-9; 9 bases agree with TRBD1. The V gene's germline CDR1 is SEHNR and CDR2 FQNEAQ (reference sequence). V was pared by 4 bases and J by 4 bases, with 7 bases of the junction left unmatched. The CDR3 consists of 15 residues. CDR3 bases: TGTGCCAGCAGCTCACAGGCGACAGGGGGCTATGGCTACACCTTC. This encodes CASSSQATGGYGYTF.

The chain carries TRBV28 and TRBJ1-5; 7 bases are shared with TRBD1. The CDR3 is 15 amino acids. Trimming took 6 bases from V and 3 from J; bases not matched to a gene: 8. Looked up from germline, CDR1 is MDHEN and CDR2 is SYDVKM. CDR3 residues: CASSRTGAYNQPQHF. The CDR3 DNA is TGTGCCAGCAGCCGCACAGGGGCCTACAATCAGCCCCAGCATTTT. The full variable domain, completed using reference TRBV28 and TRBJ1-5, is DVKVTQSSRYLVKRTGEKVFLECVQDMDHENMFWYRQDPGLGLRLIYFSYDVKMKEKGDIPEGYSVSREKKERFSLILESASTNQTSMYLCASSRTGAYNQPQHFGDGTRLSIL.

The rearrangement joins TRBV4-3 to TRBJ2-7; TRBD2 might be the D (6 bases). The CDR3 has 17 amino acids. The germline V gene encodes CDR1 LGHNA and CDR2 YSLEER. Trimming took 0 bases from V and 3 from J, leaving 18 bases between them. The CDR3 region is CASSQDAPPGVDYEQYF. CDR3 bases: TGCGCCAGCAGCCAAGATGCCCCCCCGGGAGTAGACTACGAGCAGTACTTC.

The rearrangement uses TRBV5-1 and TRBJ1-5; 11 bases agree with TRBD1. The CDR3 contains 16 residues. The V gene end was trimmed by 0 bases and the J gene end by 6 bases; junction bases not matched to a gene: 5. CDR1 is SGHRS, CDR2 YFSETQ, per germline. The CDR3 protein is CASSLGTGGAGQPQHF. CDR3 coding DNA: TGCGCCAGCAGCTTGGGGACAGGGGGCGCGGGTCAGCCCCAGCATTTT.

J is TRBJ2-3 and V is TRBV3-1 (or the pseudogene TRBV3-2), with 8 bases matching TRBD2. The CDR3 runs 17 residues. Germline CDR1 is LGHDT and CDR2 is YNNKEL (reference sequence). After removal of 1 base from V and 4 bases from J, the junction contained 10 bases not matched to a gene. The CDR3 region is CASSQVGSGTGSDTQYF. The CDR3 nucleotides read TGTGCCAGCAGCCAAGTAGGTAGCGGGACGGGATCAGATACGCAGTATTTT.